This T cell receptor beta chain was sequenced during a study of blood T cell repertoires in COVID-19. How the authors handled the data: Amplifying reference gene primers gave estimates of nucleated cell counts. Sequencing was performed with immunoSEQ multiplex PCR; in TCRdb, only in-frame clones are kept and a portion is missing. Clone size and V and J calls were adopted from that table, with D and trimming inferred from the DNA. The sample contains 150,000 to 200,000 clones, 80% to 90% of which appear only once. V dropped 2 bases and J dropped 1; count of bases not matched to a gene: 6. The CDR3 runs to 16 residues. Germline-derived CDR1 and CDR2 are ENHRY and SYGVKD.

This sequence joins TRBV10-3 and TRBJ2-3; 7 bases align to TRBD1. Sequences were obtained from peripheral blood. This TCR derives from a human donor in a cohort sampled during active COVID-19. The CDR3 loop reads CAISETGVLGTDTQYF. The CDR3 DNA reads as TGTGCCATCAGTGAGACAGGGGTGTTGGGCACAGATACGCAGTATTTT.